These 15 T cell receptor beta chains share one sample of origin, sequenced in a study of early T cells in non-severe SARS-CoV-2 infection. TCRdb re-derived calls from the 5' RACE reads in MiXCR, one entry per CDR3 protein. This sample has around 83,000 distinct CDR3 sequences, with 8.5% to 12% found just once. The material sequenced was whole blood, taken at baseline. The receptor set was obtained from an adult who was a healthcare worker with PCR-confirmed SARS-CoV-2 infection or an uninfected control (not recorded which).

The rearrangement joins TRBV7-3 to TRBJ2-1; TRBD1 agrees at 10 bases. The junction had 2 bases not matched to a gene; V was cut back by 3 bases and J by 3 bases. Germline-derived CDR1 and CDR2 are SGHTA and FQGTGA. This CDR3 spans 15 amino acids. In DNA form, the CDR3 reads TGTGCCAGCAGCTTGACAGGGGGCAACTACAATGAGCAGTTCTTC. As protein: CASSLTGGNYNEQFF. The full variable domain, in which reference TRBV7-3 and TRBJ2-1 provide the parts outside the CDR3, is GAGVSQTPSNKVTEKGKYVELRCDPISGHTALYWYRQSLGQGPEFLIYFQGTGAADDSGLPNDRFFAVRPEGSVSTLKIQRTERGDSAVYLCASSLTGGNYNEQFFGPGTRLTVL.

Only a few counts were recorded for this clonotype. The gene calls are TRBV15 and TRBJ1-5; D is perhaps TRBD1 (5 bases). From germline, CDR1 is LNHNV and CDR2 YYDKDF (reference sequence). The CDR3 length is 13 residues. V was clipped by 1 base and J by 5 bases, with 6 bases between them. Here the CDR3 DNA reads TGTGCCACCAGCAGAGTAGGGGATCAGCCCCAGCATTTT. Translation: CATSRVGDQPQHF.

In regard to this clonotype: A much larger clone lies a single base off, so this may be a read error. The genes are TRBV7-3 and TRBJ2-3, with D unresolved. The CDR3 is 13 residues long. V was cut by 1 base and J by 1 base, with 3 bases left in between. Germline loops: CDR1 SGHTA, CDR2 FQGTGA. This CDR3 reads CASSLKGTDTQYF. The DNA of the CDR3 is TGTGCCAGCAGCTTAAAAGGCACAGATACGCAGTATTTT.

This rearrangement joins TRBV28 to TRBJ2-5; D possibly corresponds to TRBD2 (7 bases). Per germline, CDR1 MDHEN and CDR2 SYDVKM. Deletions cut 2 bases from V and 4 bases from J, with 11 bases between. This CDR3 is 14 amino acids long. The CDR3 DNA is TGTGCCAGCAGTTTAGGGGGGGCAACAGAGACCCAGTACTTC. This sequence encodes CASSLGGATETQYF.

The genes are TRBV12-3 or TRBV12-4 and TRBJ2-5, with D unclear. This CDR3 comprises 15 residues. V lost 4 bases and J lost 2, with 14 bases in between. CDR3 amino acids: CASSSLGTEQETQYF. The CDR3 region has the DNA TGTGCCAGCAGTTCTTTGGGAACTGAGCAAGAGACCCAGTACTTC.

In its sample, this clonotype was seen a few times. The chain is built from TRBV6-1 and TRBJ2-3; 7 bases fit TRBD1. Looked up from germline, CDR1 is MNHNS and CDR2 is SASEGT. The CDR3 is made up of 15 amino acids. J gave up 1 base and V 7 bases, and 8 bases lay outside the gene matches. The CDR3 nucleotides are TGTGCCAGCAAGGCATGGGACAGCCGCACAGATACGCAGTATTTT. It yields the protein CASKAWDSRTDTQYF.

This clonotype was counted at least ten times. The chain is built from TRBV5-6 and TRBJ2-7, with TRBD1 identical over 12 bases. V trimming: 4 bases; J trimming: 5 bases; junction bases outside the gene matches: 10. The CDR3 has 16 amino acids. In germline, CDR1 is SGHDT, CDR2 YYEEEE. In nucleotides, the CDR3 is TGTGCCAGCAGCGGTGGGACAGGGGGCCTCCTGGACGAGCAGTACTTC. Translation gives CASSGGTGGLLDEQYF. Full variable domain (outside the CDR3, taken from reference TRBV5-6 and TRBJ2-7): DAGVTQSPTHLIKTRGQQVTLRCSPKSGHDTVSWYQQALGQGPQFIFQYYEEEERQRGNFPDRFSGHQFPNYSSELNVNALLLGDSALYLCASSGGTGGLLDEQYFGPGTRLTVT.

This clonotype was found a few times. The chain links TRBV7-2 to TRBJ2-1, with D possibly being TRBD2 (6 bases). Per germline, CDR1 SGHTA and CDR2 FQGNSA. The CDR3 is 16 residues long. The V end was cut by 5 bases, the J end by 3 bases, with 17 bases between. CDR3 protein: CASSPVGGTLYNEQFF. The CDR3 DNA sequence: TGTGCCAGCAGCCCTGTTGGGGGGACCCTCTACAATGAGCAGTTCTTC.

This clonotype was picked up many times. This rearrangement joins TRBV5-1 to TRBJ2-4, with D uncertain. V shed 4 bases and J shed 7 bases, with 6 bases lying between them. Looked up from germline, CDR1 is SGHRS and CDR2 is YFSETQ. This CDR3 is 11 amino acids long. Here the CDR3 reads CASSVGNIQYF. CDR3 nucleotide sequence: TGCGCCAGCAGCGTAGGGAACATTCAGTACTTC.

This clonotype was detected only a few times. The rearrangement links TRBV3-1 to TRBJ2-1, with 10 bases matching TRBD2. The germline CDR1 and CDR2 sequences are LGHDT and YNNKEL (reference sequence). V shed 4 bases and J 1 base; nucleotides not matched to a gene: 7. The CDR3 extends over 17 amino acids. The CDR3 loop reads CASSPSLAGASYNEQFF. The DNA for the CDR3 is TGTGCCAGCAGCCCTTCTCTAGCGGGAGCGTCCTACAATGAGCAGTTCTTC.

This clonotype was detected ten times or more. V is TRBV12-3 or TRBV12-4 and J is TRBJ2-7, with D perhaps matching TRBD1 (6 bases). The CDR3 is 15 residues long. Trimming cost V 6 bases and J 0 bases, with 15 bases left between them. The CDR3 region is CASRVQGASSYEQYF. The CDR3 bases are TGTGCCAGCAGGGTACAGGGCGCTAGCTCCTACGAGCAGTACTTC.

The chain combines TRBV2 with TRBJ2-7; unclear D gene. Trimming took 2 bases from V and 3 from J, leaving 14 bases between them. Germline V gene sequence: CDR1 SNHLY, CDR2 FYNNEI. The CDR3 runs 15 residues. DNA for the CDR3: TGTGCCAGCAGTGAACGAATCAATCCAGGCTACGAGCAGTACTTC. As protein: CASSERINPGYEQYF.

By share of the sample, this clonotype is medium-sized. This chain joins TRBV7-9 and TRBJ2-1; D gene ambiguous. Germline V gives CDR1 SEHNR, CDR2 FQNEAQ (reference sequence). Between the trimmed V and J ends, which lost 2 bases and 0 bases, there was a span of 8 bases. The CDR3 consists of 15 residues. CDR3 in DNA: TGTGCCAGCAGCTTATATACTGTCTCCTACAATGAGCAGTTCTTC. It translates to CASSLYTVSYNEQFF.

A note on this clonotype: Compared with germline, one end of the junction differs, possibly owing to a read error. The J gene is TRBJ2-1, the V gene TRBV27; 9 positions agree with TRBD2. CDR1 and CDR2 (germline): MNHEY, SMNVEV (reference sequence). This CDR3 has 15 residues. The CDR3, as DNA: TGTGCCAACAGTTTAATGGCTAGCGGGGCCAATGAGCAGTTCTTC. This gives the protein CANSLMASGANEQFF.

This clonotype was counted only a few times. The V gene is TRBV4-1, the J gene TRBJ2-1, with D possibly matching TRBD2 (6 bases). This CDR3 has 19 residues. The V and J ends lost 4 bases and 0 bases respectively, with 22 bases between them. Per germline, CDR1 MGHRA and CDR2 YSYEKL. The CDR3: CASSLEGLLAPRSYNEQFF. Written as DNA, the CDR3 is TGCGCCAGCAGCCTAGAGGGACTCCTAGCCCCGCGCTCCTACAATGAGCAGTTCTTC.